These 27 T cell receptor beta chains originate from one sample sequenced in a study of OX40 agonist ivuxolimab in advanced cancers. Clones were sequenced by immunoSEQ multiplex PCR, and TCRdb holds only the in-frame ones, with some missing. This table holds some 86,000 clones, roughly nine tenths found once. Sequencing was performed on CD4+ or CD8+ T cells sorted from blood, taken in a trial of the OX40 agonist ivuxolimab. The receptors here all came from an adult with an advanced solid tumor such as melanoma, head and neck, liver or kidney cancer.

The V call is TRBV5-1, the J call TRBJ2-7; 8 bases agree with TRBD2. V gave up 1 base and J gave up 7 bases; unmatched junction bases: 13. The CDR3 is 16 amino acids. Per the germline V gene, CDR1 is SGHRS and CDR2 is YFSETQ. The CDR3, as DNA: TGCGCCAGCAGCTTGATGCGGGAGGTGGGGCTGGAGGAGCAGTACTTC. It yields the protein CASSLMREVGLEEQYF.

This chain joins TRBV7-9 and TRBJ1-1; D unclear. Germline CDR1 is SEHNR and CDR2 is FQNEAQ (reference sequence). The V gene lost 3 bases and the J gene lost 8 bases, with 13 bases spanning the gap. The CDR3 consists of 13 residues. The CDR3 loop is CASSFGPPHEAFF. The CDR3, as DNA: TGTGCCAGCAGCTTTGGACCCCCCCACGAAGCTTTCTTT.

This chain connects TRBV5-1 to TRBJ2-5; TRBD1 is a possible D gene (5 bases). CDR1 and CDR2 (germline): SGHRS, YFSETQ. The germline V and J ends were trimmed by 2 bases and 2 bases, with 10 bases remaining between them. The CDR3 has 14 residues. The CDR3 DNA follows: TGCGCCAGCAGCTTCGCAGGGATTCAAGAGACCCAGTACTTC. This sequence encodes CASSFAGIQETQYF.

The V gene is TRBV7-9, the J gene TRBJ2-2; perhaps TRBD1 as D (6 bases). The germline gives CDR1 SEHNR, CDR2 FQNEAQ (reference sequence). V lost 5 bases to trimming and J lost 5 bases, with 15 bases between them. This CDR3 contains 15 residues. CDR3: CASSRAQGNTGELFF. The CDR3 DNA reads TGTGCCAGCAGCCGGGCACAGGGTAATACCGGGGAGCTGTTTTTT. Full variable domain (remainder filled in from reference TRBV7-9 and TRBJ2-2): DTGVSQNPRHKITKRGQNVTFRCDPISEHNRLYWYRQTLGQGPEFLTYFQNEAQLEKSRLLSDRFSAERPKGSFSTLEIQRTEQGDSAMYLCASSRAQGNTGELFFGEGSRLTVL.

The chain is built from TRBV5-1 and TRBJ2-7; 13 bases fit TRBD2. The CDR3 spans 14 residues. The J segment lost 7 bases and the V segment lost 4 bases, leaving 5 bases of the junction unmatched. Germline loops: CDR1 SGHRS, CDR2 YFSETQ. The CDR3: CASSIGTSGIEQYF. The CDR3 DNA follows: TGCGCCAGCAGCATTGGGACTAGCGGGATTGAGCAGTACTTC.

V gene TRBV28 combines with J gene TRBJ2-1; no clear D. This CDR3 has 12 residues. CDR1 is MDHEN, CDR2 SYDVKM, per germline. With 5 bases removed from V and 8 bases from J, the gap between germline ends came to 10 bases. For the CDR3, the DNA is TGTGCCAGCAGTCTAATGAATTATGAGCAGTTCTTC. The encoded protein is CASSLMNYEQFF.

The J gene is TRBJ1-1, the V gene TRBV27; TRBD1 is a possible D gene (5 bases). V lost 3 bases to trimming and J lost 5 bases, with 10 bases between them. Germline V CDR1 and CDR2: MNHEY, SMNVEV (reference sequence). This CDR3 has 13 residues. CDR3 DNA: TGTGCCAGCAGTTTCGGGGGAGAGACTGAAGCTTTCTTT. This gives the protein CASSFGGETEAFF.

This rearrangement joins TRBV11-3 to TRBJ2-1; 8 nucleotides match TRBD2. Per germline, CDR1 SGHNT and CDR2 YENEEA. V lost 3 bases to trimming and J lost 6 bases; unmatched junction nucleotides: 4. The CDR3 sequence is 14 residues long. CDR3 nucleotides: TGTGCCAGCAGCTTCCCCGGGACTAGCAATGAGCAGTTCTTC. This translates into CASSFPGTSNEQFF.

The chain employs TRBV7-9 and TRBJ2-7; D may match TRBD1 or TRBD2 (6 bases each). Per germline, CDR1 SEHNR and CDR2 FQNEAQ (reference sequence). This CDR3 comprises 16 residues. The V end lost 5 bases, the J end lost 0 bases, and 17 bases lay between the germline ends. DNA for the CDR3: TGTGCCAGCAGCCCACTCGGGGGCGGCAGCTCCTACGAGCAGTACTTC. Translating gives CASSPLGGGSSYEQYF.

The V call is TRBV5-3, the J call TRBJ2-7; 7 bases map to TRBD1. TRBV5-3 has ORF status, its function being uncertain. This CDR3 has 16 residues. V was clipped by 6 bases and J by 2 bases; unmatched bases: 14. CDR3 residues: CARIRPAGTETYEQYF. In nucleotides, the CDR3 is TGTGCCAGAATACGCCCAGCCGGGACAGAAACCTACGAGCAGTACTTC.

The CDR3 reads CASSEGWGKLFF. The CDR3 region has the DNA TGTGCCAGCAGTGAGGGCTGGGGAAAACTGTTTTTT. This chain joins TRBV2 and TRBJ1-4, with D uncertain. This CDR3 region has 12 residues. V dropped 3 bases and J dropped 10 bases, with 9 bases sitting between them. CDR1 and CDR2 from the germline V gene are SNHLY and FYNNEI.

V usage is TRBV4-1 and J usage is TRBJ1-1, with D uncertain. The V end was cut by 4 bases, the J end by 0 bases, with 6 bases between. Germline V lookup: CDR1 MGHRA, CDR2 YSYEKL. The length of the CDR3 is 13 residues. The CDR3 spells CASSRTVNTEAFF. CDR3 sequence (DNA): TGCGCCAGCAGCCGTACGGTGAACACTGAAGCTTTCTTT.

This chain uses TRBV2 with TRBJ1-1; 7 bases line up with TRBD1. CDR3 size: 13 residues. The ends lost 7 bases at V and 5 bases at J; junction bases unmatched: 7. Looked up from germline, CDR1 is SNHLY and CDR2 is FYNNEI. CDR3 DNA: TGTGCCAGCATCCTAGAGGGGGCGACTGAAGCTTTCTTT. Encoded protein: CASILEGATEAFF. Full variable domain (rest looked up from reference TRBV2 and TRBJ1-1): EPEVTQTPSHQVTQMGQEVILRCVPISNHLYFYWYRQILGQKVEFLVSFYNNEISEKSEIFDDQFSVERPDGSNFTLKIRSTKLEDSAMYFCASILEGATEAFFGQGTRLTVV.

This clone was seen a single time. This chain joins TRBV7-9 and TRBJ2-1; 7 bases are a match to TRBD2. The CDR3 is 15 amino acids. CDR1 SEHNR and CDR2 FQNEAQ come from the germline V gene (reference sequence). J lost 4 bases, V lost 3 bases, and 6 bases had no gene match. Here the CDR3 reads CASSLVLANYNEQFF. The CDR3 DNA is TGTGCCAGCAGCTTGGTACTAGCGAATTACAATGAGCAGTTCTTC.

V usage is TRBV4-1 and J usage is TRBJ2-3, with a tentative D call TRBD2 (5 bases). Trimming removed 0 bases from V and 2 bases from J, with 9 bases in between. The CDR3 is made up of 15 amino acids. Germline V gene lookup returns CDR1 MGHRA and CDR2 YSYEKL. In DNA, the CDR3 is TGCGCCAGCAGCCAAGAGGAGGAGATCACAGATACGCAGTATTTT. Protein: CASSQEEEITDTQYF.

The chain links TRBV21-1 to TRBJ2-5; TRBD2 was called by the table and not checked on the DNA. TRBV21-1 is described as a pseudogene. The length of the CDR3 is 18 residues. The CDR3 loop reads CASSPRFMSGDHSETQYF. The CDR3 bases are TGTGCCAGCAGCCCCCGCTTCATGTCGGGAGACCACAGCGAGACCCAGTACTTC.

The chain recombines TRBV29-1 with TRBJ2-1; TRBD1 might be the D (6 bases). Germline values: CDR1 SQVTM, CDR2 ANQGSEA. This CDR3 has 13 amino acids. V lost 5 bases and J 6 bases, leaving 14 bases between the germline ends. The CDR3 DNA reads TGCAGCGTTCTCCAGGGGACGATCAATGAGCAGTTCTTC. It specifies CSVLQGTINEQFF.

The chain links TRBV4-1 to TRBJ2-7, with a possible D match to TRBD2 (6 bases). Germline-derived CDR1 and CDR2 are MGHRA and YSYEKL. Trimming cost V 1 base and J 0 bases, with 13 bases left between them. The CDR3 spans 16 residues. The CDR3 bases are TGCGCCAGCAGCCAAGGTCCTAGCGCGAGCTCCTACGAGCAGTACTTC. Its protein is CASSQGPSASSYEQYF.

The chain is built from TRBV6-5 and TRBJ2-3, with D possibly being TRBD1 or TRBD2 (5 bases each). Germline CDR1 reads MNHEY; CDR2 reads SVGAGI. The CDR3 consists of 14 residues. Trimming cost V 2 bases and J 6 bases, with 12 bases left between them. The CDR3 protein is CASSYGGLRDTQYF. CDR3 nucleotides: TGTGCCAGCAGTTACGGGGGTCTTAGGGATACGCAGTATTTT.

This clone was seen a handful of times. The chain joins TRBV4-1 to TRBJ2-1; 8 nucleotides align to TRBD1. The J segment lost 10 bases and the V segment lost 2 bases, leaving 19 bases of the junction unmatched. This CDR3 has 18 amino acids. Germline V gene lookup returns CDR1 MGHRA and CDR2 YSYEKL. The CDR3 here is CASSQRTRTGPSRPEQFF. CDR3 DNA: TGCGCCAGCAGCCAACGCACTCGGACAGGGCCTAGCAGGCCAGAGCAGTTCTTC.

The gene calls are TRBV5-1 and TRBJ2-7; D is tentatively TRBD1 or TRBD2 (5 bases each). Germline V lookup: CDR1 SGHRS, CDR2 YFSETQ. The CDR3 spans 14 residues. With 4 bases removed from V and 2 bases from J, the gap between germline ends came to 13 bases. The CDR3 bases are TGCGCCAGCAGCGAGGGGACGTGGGCCTACGAGCAGTACTTC. Its translation: CASSEGTWAYEQYF.

The chain joins TRBV7-2 to TRBJ2-7; 7 positions match TRBD2. Germline V lookup: CDR1 SGHTA, CDR2 FQGNSA. The CDR3 extends over 15 amino acids. Germline trimming cut 1 base from V and 2 bases from J; bases unmatched to any gene: 5. The CDR3 DNA sequence: TGTGCCAGCAGCTTAGAGCCTAGCGGACCCTACGAGCAGTACTTC. This sequence encodes CASSLEPSGPYEQYF.

The chain uses TRBV7-9 and TRBJ1-1; no firm D call. This CDR3 spans 13 amino acids. Germline V gene lookup returns CDR1 SEHNR and CDR2 FQNEAQ (reference sequence). Trimming pared 5 bases from V and 3 bases from J, leaving 10 bases between. CDR3 sequence (DNA): TGTGCCAGCAGCCAAGGTGCCTACACTGAAGCTTTCTTT. It translates to CASSQGAYTEAFF.

The chain employs TRBV2 and TRBJ2-1; D is unclear. Trimming pared 8 bases from V and 5 bases from J, leaving 4 bases between. The CDR3 is 10 amino acids. CDR1 and CDR2 (germline): SNHLY, FYNNEI. The DNA of the CDR3 is TGTGCCAGCCGAAACAATGAGCAGTTCTTC. This codes for CASRNNEQFF.

J is TRBJ2-5 and V is TRBV7-2; D might be TRBD2 (7 bases). The tail of the sequence fits TRBJ2-7 better, so the J call may be wrong. The CDR3 is 16 residues long. Germline V lookup: CDR1 SGHTA, CDR2 FQGNSA. CDR3 coding DNA: TGTGCCAGCAGCTTAGTAGGGGGGGACTCGTCCTACGAGCAGTACTTC. This encodes CASSLVGGDSSYEQYF.

V is TRBV29-1 and J is TRBJ2-5; no firm D call. The J call may not be correct, given that the DNA end is closer to TRBJ2-7. This CDR3 spans 14 amino acids. CDR1 SQVTM and CDR2 ANQGSEA come from the germline V gene. The CDR3 reads CSVGERQSSYEQYF. Here the CDR3 DNA reads TGCAGCGTTGGAGAGCGCCAGAGCTCCTACGAGCAGTACTTC.

This clone occurred a few times. The genes are TRBV9 and TRBJ2-5; 10 positions agree with TRBD2. Germline values: CDR1 SGDLS, CDR2 YYNGEE. V lost 4 bases, J lost 1 base, and 10 bases stayed unmatched. The CDR3 loop spans 17 amino acids. The CDR3, as DNA: TGTGCCAGCAGCCCAACCCCAGGACTAGCGGCCCAAGAGACCCAGTACTTC. Amino acid sequence: CASSPTPGLAAQETQYF.